The 13 T cell receptor beta chains given below trace back to one sample, sequenced in a study of blood T cell repertoires in COVID-19. This table comes from immunoSEQ multiplex PCR, and its TCRdb copy is limited to in-frame clones, with some not included. The repertoire holds a few hundred thousand clones, with 90% as singletons. Sequencing was carried out using peripheral blood. The receptors stem from a woman in her thirties with COVID-19, enrolled during active disease.

This rearrangement joins TRBV7-2 to TRBJ2-5; 12 positions match TRBD2. The germline V gene encodes CDR1 SGHTA and CDR2 FQGNSA. CDR3 length equals 15 residues. The ends lost 3 bases at V and 5 bases at J; junction bases unmatched: 4. This chain's CDR3 is CASSFTSGRWETQYF. CDR3 in DNA: TGTGCCAGCAGCTTTACTAGCGGGAGGTGGGAGACCCAGTACTTC.

V and J are TRBV30 and TRBJ1-5; D remains unclear. This CDR3 is built from 13 residues. The V end lost 2 bases, the J end lost 6 bases, and 11 bases lay between the germline ends. CDR1 GTSNPN and CDR2 SVGIG come from the germline V gene (reference sequence). CDR3 sequence (DNA): TGTGCCTGGAGTCCCCAGGTACGTCAGCCCCAGCATTTT. Translation gives CAWSPQVRQPQHF.

This clone was detected once. The chain has TRBV4-1 and TRBJ1-6, with D unclear. This CDR3 is built from 17 residues. The V end lost 0 bases, the J end lost 0 bases, and 9 bases lay between the germline ends. Germline V CDR1 and CDR2: MGHRA, YSYEKL. CDR3 in DNA: TGCGCCAGCAGCCAAGACGTCGGGAGCTCCTATAATTCACCCCTCCACTTT. Its protein is CASSQDVGSSYNSPLHF.

V usage is TRBV30 and J usage is TRBJ1-4; TRBD1 matches 11 bases. The CDR3 spans 14 residues. Unmatched junction bases numbered 2, after V lost 3 bases and J lost 5 bases. Looked up from germline, CDR1 is GTSNPN and CDR2 is SVGIG (reference sequence). CDR3 DNA sequence: TGTGCCTGGAGGGACAGGGGGCGAAATGAAAAACTGTTTTTT. It yields the protein CAWRDRGRNEKLFF.

The J gene is TRBJ2-7, the V gene TRBV2; 9 bases line up with TRBD2. V was pared by 3 bases and J by 3 bases, with 6 bases of the junction left unmatched. The CDR3 contains 15 residues. Germline lookup yields CDR1 SNHLY and CDR2 FYNNEI. The CDR3 coding sequence is TGTGCCAGCAGTGATCCGACTAGCGGATTCTACGAGCAGTACTTC. Translated, it gives CASSDPTSGFYEQYF.

The chain employs TRBV10-3 and TRBJ2-1; a possible D gene is TRBD1 (5 bases). The germline V and J ends were trimmed by 10 bases and 0 bases, with 16 bases remaining between them. This CDR3 comprises 15 residues. CDR1 and CDR2 from the germline V gene are ENHRY and SYGVKD. The CDR3 DNA is TGTGCCACCCTGCAGGGTCTTAGCTCCTACAATGAGCAGTTCTTC. It codes for CATLQGLSSYNEQFF.

This sequence joins TRBV6-1 and TRBJ2-7; tentatively, D is TRBD2 (6 bases). Between the trimmed V and J ends, which lost 3 bases and 0 bases, there was a span of 9 bases. CDR3 length: 14 residues. CDR1 is MNHNS, CDR2 SASEGT, per germline. The DNA of the CDR3 is TGTGCCAGCAGTGAGGACTACAGCTCCTACGAGCAGTACTTC. This encodes CASSEDYSSYEQYF.

The chain employs TRBV5-1 and TRBJ1-3; 8 nucleotides match TRBD1. Germline V CDR1 and CDR2: SGHRS, YFSETQ. This CDR3 is 21 amino acids long. The J segment lost 0 bases and the V segment lost 4 bases, leaving 21 bases of the junction unmatched. CDR3 sequence (DNA): TGCGCCAGCAGCGATTCCCGGACCGGACAGGGAAAATCCTACTCTGGAAACACCATATATTTT. Translated, it gives CASSDSRTGQGKSYSGNTIYF.

The chain is built from TRBV5-4 and TRBJ1-3; D uncertain. The V gene's germline CDR1 is SGHNT and CDR2 YYREEE (reference sequence). V dropped 4 bases and J dropped 4 bases, with 9 bases sitting between them. The CDR3 covers 13 residues. The CDR3 loop reads CASSPNSGNTIYF. In nucleotides, the CDR3 is TGTGCCAGCAGCCCGAACTCGGGAAACACCATATATTTT.

V usage is TRBV11-2 and J usage is TRBJ2-7, with D uncertain. V was trimmed by 0 bases and J by 6 bases, leaving 6 bases between them. This CDR3 has 12 amino acids. Germline V gene data show CDR1 as SGHAT and CDR2 as FQNNGV. The CDR3 reads CASSLDRAEQYF. The DNA of the CDR3 is TGTGCCAGCAGCTTAGATCGCGCCGAGCAGTACTTC. Filled out from reference TRBV11-2 and TRBJ2-7, the complete variable domain reads EAGVAQSPRYKIIEKRQSVAFWCNPISGHATLYWYQQILGQGPKLLIQFQNNGVVDDSQLPKDRFSAERLKGVDSTLKIQPAKLEDSAVYLCASSLDRAEQYFGPGTRLTVT.

The chain is built from TRBV5-1 and TRBJ2-5; 10 bases agree with TRBD1. From germline, CDR1 is SGHRS and CDR2 YFSETQ. The CDR3 loop spans 18 amino acids. The junction had 10 bases not matched to a gene; V was cut back by 1 base and J by 1 base. CDR3 sequence: CASSLYRGTGVSQETQYF. In DNA, the CDR3 is TGCGCCAGCAGCTTGTATCGTGGGACAGGGGTCTCCCAAGAGACCCAGTACTTC. The whole variable domain, filled in from reference TRBV5-1 and TRBJ2-5, reads KAGVTQTPRYLIKTRGQQVTLSCSPISGHRSVSWYQQTPGQGLQFLFEYFSETQRNKGNFPGRFSGRQFSNSRSEMNVSTLELGDSALYLCASSLYRGTGVSQETQYFGPGTRLLVL.

The gene calls are TRBV5-1 and TRBJ2-2, with 12 positions matching TRBD2. The V gene end was trimmed by 4 bases and the J gene end by 5 bases; junction bases not matched to a gene: 15. The germline gives CDR1 SGHRS, CDR2 YFSETQ. The CDR3 length is 19 residues. Here the CDR3 DNA reads TGCGCCAGCAGCCCCTGGACTAGCGGGACTCTAAGAAGGACCGGGGAGCTGTTTTTT. Translation gives CASSPWTSGTLRRTGELFF.

The rearrangement uses TRBV5-5 and TRBJ2-7; D is possibly TRBD2 (5 bases). Germline CDR1 and CDR2: SGHKS and YYEKEE (reference sequence). V lost 2 bases and J lost 6, with 15 bases in between. CDR3 size: 14 residues. CDR3 bases: TGTGCCAGCAGCTTCGACTACTCTCCCCCCGAGCAGTACTTC. Its translation: CASSFDYSPPEQYF.